These 10 T cell receptor beta chains share one sample of origin, sequenced in a study of regulatory T cells in long-lasting Graves disease. According to the study, TCR beta libraries were built with iRepertoire HTBI primers and CDR3-region Arm-PCR. MiXCR, run by TCRdb on the multiplex PCR reads, gives a single entry per CDR3 protein. The data hold fewer than 350,000 distinct CDR3 sequences, with about 20% observed a single time. This sample's time point: newly diagnosed GD, antithyroid drugs for less than 3 months. PBMC RNA was the source of the TCR library. Here the sequenced sample was peripheral blood mononuclear cells (PBMCs), taken at new diagnosis, from a patient treated with antithyroid drugs. All receptors come from a female donor with Graves disease.

This clonotype was seen only a few times. With a much larger clone just one base away, this may be a read error. The genes are TRBV27 and TRBJ1-2; D may be TRBD1 (6 bases). This CDR3 comprises 16 residues. With 5 bases removed from V and 6 bases from J, the gap between germline ends came to 22 bases. CDR1 and CDR2 from the germline V gene are MNHEY and SMNVEV (reference sequence). The CDR3 DNA sequence: TGTGCCAGCAGTCTCATAGGGGGGGTTTTAAGAGATGGCTACACCTTC. This codes for CASSLIGGVLRDGYTF.

Regarding this clonotype: A much larger clonotype is one base distant, so this may be a read error. This rearrangement joins TRBV11-3 to TRBJ2-2, with D unresolved. Looked up from germline, CDR1 is SGHNT and CDR2 is YENEEA. V shed 5 bases and J shed 0 bases, with 13 bases lying between them. The CDR3 covers 16 residues. The CDR3 protein is CASSQRTIANTGELFF. Written as DNA, the CDR3 is TGTGCCAGCAGCCAGCGAACAATAGCGAACACCGGGGAGCTGTTTTTT.

The V gene is TRBV28, the J gene TRBJ1-1; the D gene is possibly TRBD1 (6 bases). Germline V gene lookup returns CDR1 MDHEN and CDR2 SYDVKM. V gave up 5 bases and J gave up 3 bases, with 13 bases separating them. The CDR3 covers 14 residues. CDR3: CASSPWTDHTEAFF. The CDR3 DNA reads TGTGCCAGCAGTCCTTGGACAGACCACACTGAAGCTTTCTTT.

This clonotype was counted ten times or more. V is TRBV19 and J is TRBJ1-1, with a weak D call TRBD1 (6 bases). The CDR3 length is 16 residues. Looked up from germline, CDR1 is LNHDA and CDR2 is SQIVND (reference sequence). V was cut by 4 bases and J by 5 bases, with 20 bases left in between. CDR3 sequence reads: CASSTYRDGRGTEAFF. The CDR3 DNA follows: TGTGCCAGTAGTACCTACAGGGACGGGAGAGGGACTGAAGCTTTCTTT. Full variable domain (outside the CDR3, taken from reference TRBV19 and TRBJ1-1): DGGITQSPKYLFRKEGQNVTLSCEQNLNHDAMYWYRQDPGQGLRLIYYSQIVNDFQKGDIAEGYSVSREKKESFPLTVTSAQKNPTAFYLCASSTYRDGRGTEAFFGQGTRLTVV.

As regards this clonotype: Germline and junction disagree at one end, which may indicate a read error. The chain carries TRBV2 and TRBJ1-4; D unresolved. The CDR3 is made up of 13 amino acids. The germline gives CDR1 SNHLY, CDR2 FYNNEI. This chain's CDR3 is CASLSSEGEKLCF. The CDR3 nucleotides read TGTGCCAGTTTATCCTCGGAGGGTGAAAAACTGTGTTTT.

The sample holds many counts of this clonotype. The rearrangement joins TRBV19 to TRBJ1-1; tentatively, D is TRBD1 (6 bases). V shed 6 bases and J shed 1 base, with 15 bases lying between them. Germline CDR1 LNHDA, CDR2 SQIVND (reference sequence). The CDR3 loop spans 15 amino acids. The CDR3 nucleotides read TGTGCCAGTAGACCTCCCGGGACAAAGAACACTGAAGCTTTCTTT. This encodes CASRPPGTKNTEAFF.

This clonotype was observed at least ten times. The rearrangement links TRBV2 to TRBJ1-4, with a tentative D call TRBD1 (5 bases). V lost 7 bases, J lost 10 bases, and 19 bases lay in between. The CDR3 has 14 residues. Per the germline V gene, CDR1 is SNHLY and CDR2 is FYNNEI. The CDR3 DNA reads as TGTGCCAGCAAAAAAGGGACTGCCTCGGGAAAACTGTTTTTT. It translates to CASKKGTASGKLFF.

This clonotype was recorded at least ten times. The chain couples TRBV29-1 to TRBJ1-1, with D tentatively TRBD1 (6 bases). The length of the CDR3 is 13 residues. V was pared by 5 bases and J by 1 base, with 11 bases between. Germline V gene sequence: CDR1 SQVTM, CDR2 ANQGSEA. In DNA, the CDR3 is TGCAGCGTTAACAGGGCGGAGAACACTGAAGCTTTCTTT. Protein: CSVNRAENTEAFF.

As regards this clonotype: With a much larger clone just one base away, this may be a read error. The chain couples TRBV30 to TRBJ2-4, with no clear D. From germline, CDR1 is GTSNPN and CDR2 SVGIG (reference sequence). V shed 4 bases and J shed 0 bases, with 16 bases lying between them. This CDR3 is 16 amino acids long. The chain's CDR3 is CAWNSDVALAKNIQYF. The CDR3 DNA reads TGTGCCTGGAACTCCGACGTAGCACTAGCCAAAAACATTCAGTACTTC.

This clonotype was picked up a small number of times. This sequence joins TRBV20-1 and TRBJ1-2; possibly TRBD1 for D (6 bases). CDR1 is DFQATT and CDR2 is SNEGSKA in the germline V gene (reference sequence). V lost 1 base, J lost 4 bases, and 13 bases lay in between. This CDR3 spans 14 amino acids. The CDR3 reads CSARGRDTAYGYTF. The CDR3 region has the DNA TGCAGTGCTAGAGGACGGGACACCGCCTATGGCTACACCTTC.